This TCR beta chain was sequenced during a study of CD8 T cells in Susac syndrome. Germline CDR1 reads SQVTM; CDR2 reads ANQGSEA. This CDR3 region has 12 residues. V shed 4 bases and J shed 4 bases, with 10 bases lying between them. The T cells that were sequenced for TCR beta were CD8+ and CD4+ cells from blood. The authors reverse transcribed roughly 0.5 to 1 ug RNA with random hexamers. Amplification of TCR beta CDR3 was carried out by immunoSEQ multiplex PCR, which covered 54 Vbeta and 13 Jbeta segments. MiXCR, applied by TCRdb to the immunoSEQ multiplex PCR reads, yields one record per CDR3 protein. The repertoire consists of about 150,000 distinct CDR3 sequences, with just over 90% occurring once and the leading ten covering around 0.087%.

This chain links TRBV29-1 with TRBJ1-1; D ambiguous. Input material: CD4+ T cells from PBMCs. The clonotype comes from a human donor in good health. The CDR3 here is CSVGAATTEAFF. Written as DNA, the CDR3 is TGCAGCGTTGGGGCCGCGACCACTGAAGCTTTCTTT.